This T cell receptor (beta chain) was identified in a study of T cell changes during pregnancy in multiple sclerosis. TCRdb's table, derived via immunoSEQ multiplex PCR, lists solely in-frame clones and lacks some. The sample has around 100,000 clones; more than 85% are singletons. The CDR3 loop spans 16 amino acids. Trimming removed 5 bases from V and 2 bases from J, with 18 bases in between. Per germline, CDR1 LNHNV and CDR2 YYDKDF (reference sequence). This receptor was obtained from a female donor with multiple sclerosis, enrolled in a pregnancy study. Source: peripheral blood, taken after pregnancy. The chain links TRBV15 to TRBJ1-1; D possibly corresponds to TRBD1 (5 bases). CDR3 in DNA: TGTGCCACCAGCGGTGGGCAGGGATGGCCTAACACTGAAGCTTTCTTT. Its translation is CATSGGQGWPNTEAFF.